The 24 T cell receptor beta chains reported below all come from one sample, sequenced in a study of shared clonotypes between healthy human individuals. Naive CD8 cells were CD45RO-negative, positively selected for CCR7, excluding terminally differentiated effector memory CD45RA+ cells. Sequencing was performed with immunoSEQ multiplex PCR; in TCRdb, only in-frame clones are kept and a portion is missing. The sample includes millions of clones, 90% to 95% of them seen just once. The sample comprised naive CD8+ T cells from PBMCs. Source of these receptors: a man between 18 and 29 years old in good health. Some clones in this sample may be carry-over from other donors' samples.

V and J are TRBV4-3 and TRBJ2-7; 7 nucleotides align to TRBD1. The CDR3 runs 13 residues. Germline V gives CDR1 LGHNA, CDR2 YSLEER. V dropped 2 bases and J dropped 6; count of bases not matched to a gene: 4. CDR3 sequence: CASSQYKGAEQYF. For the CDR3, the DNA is TGCGCCAGCAGCCAATATAAGGGGGCCGAGCAGTACTTC.

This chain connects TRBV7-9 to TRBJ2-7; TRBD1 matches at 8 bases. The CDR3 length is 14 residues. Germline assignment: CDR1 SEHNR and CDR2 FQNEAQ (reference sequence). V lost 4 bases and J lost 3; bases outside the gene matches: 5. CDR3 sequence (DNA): TGTGCCAGCAGCTCAGACGGACAGGGCTACGAGCAGTACTTC. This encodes CASSSDGQGYEQYF.

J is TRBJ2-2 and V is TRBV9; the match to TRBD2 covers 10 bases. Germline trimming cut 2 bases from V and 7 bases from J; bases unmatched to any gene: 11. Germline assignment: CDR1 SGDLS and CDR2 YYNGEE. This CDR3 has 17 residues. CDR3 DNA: TGTGCCAGCAGCGTGGATTTAGCGGGAGGTCGCGGCGGGGAGCTGTTTTTT. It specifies CASSVDLAGGRGGELFF.

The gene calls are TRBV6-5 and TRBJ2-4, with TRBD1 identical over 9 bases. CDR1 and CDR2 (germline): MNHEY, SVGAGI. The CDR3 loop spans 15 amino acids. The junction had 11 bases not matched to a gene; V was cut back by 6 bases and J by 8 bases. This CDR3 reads CASRPDRGMMDIQYF. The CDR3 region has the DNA TGTGCCAGCAGGCCGGACAGGGGAATGATGGACATTCAGTACTTC.

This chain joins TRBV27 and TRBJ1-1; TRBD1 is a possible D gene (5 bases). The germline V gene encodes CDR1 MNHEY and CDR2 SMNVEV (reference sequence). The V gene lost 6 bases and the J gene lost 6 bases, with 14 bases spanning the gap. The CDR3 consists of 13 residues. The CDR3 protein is CASSFVGAAEAFF. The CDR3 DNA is TGTGCCAGCAGCTTCGTCGGGGCCGCTGAAGCTTTCTTT.

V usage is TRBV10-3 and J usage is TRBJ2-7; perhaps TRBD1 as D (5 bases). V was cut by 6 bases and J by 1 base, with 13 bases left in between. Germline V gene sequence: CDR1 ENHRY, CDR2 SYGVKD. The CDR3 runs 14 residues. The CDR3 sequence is CAIRGASTSYEQYF. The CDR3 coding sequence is TGTGCCATCAGAGGGGCATCCACATCCTACGAGCAGTACTTC.

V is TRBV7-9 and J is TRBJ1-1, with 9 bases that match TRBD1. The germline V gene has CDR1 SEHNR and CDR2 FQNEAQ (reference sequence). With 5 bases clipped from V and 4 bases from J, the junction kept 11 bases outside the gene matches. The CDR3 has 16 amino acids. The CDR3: CASSPNTGGWGTEAFF. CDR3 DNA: TGTGCCAGCAGCCCAAACACAGGGGGCTGGGGCACTGAAGCTTTCTTT.

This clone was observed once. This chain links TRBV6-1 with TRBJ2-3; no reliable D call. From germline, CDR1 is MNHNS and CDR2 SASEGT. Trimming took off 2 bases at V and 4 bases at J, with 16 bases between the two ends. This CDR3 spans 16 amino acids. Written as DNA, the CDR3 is TGTGCCAGCAGTGAACCGGGCGGAGCCCCCCCAGATACGCAGTATTTT. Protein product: CASSEPGGAPPDTQYF.

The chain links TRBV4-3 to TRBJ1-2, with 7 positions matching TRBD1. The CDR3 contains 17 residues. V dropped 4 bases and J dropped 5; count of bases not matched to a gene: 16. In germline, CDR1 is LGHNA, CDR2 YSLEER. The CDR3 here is CASSPIEGQGGQYGYTF. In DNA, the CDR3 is TGCGCCAGCAGCCCGATTGAAGGGCAGGGGGGACAATATGGCTACACCTTC.

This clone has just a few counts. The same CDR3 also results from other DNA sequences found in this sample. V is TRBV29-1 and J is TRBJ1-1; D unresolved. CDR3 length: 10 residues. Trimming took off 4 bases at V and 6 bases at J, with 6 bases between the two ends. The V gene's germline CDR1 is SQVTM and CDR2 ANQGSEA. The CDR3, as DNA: TGCAGCGTTGGGCAGGCTGAAGCTTTCTTT. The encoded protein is CSVGQAEAFF.

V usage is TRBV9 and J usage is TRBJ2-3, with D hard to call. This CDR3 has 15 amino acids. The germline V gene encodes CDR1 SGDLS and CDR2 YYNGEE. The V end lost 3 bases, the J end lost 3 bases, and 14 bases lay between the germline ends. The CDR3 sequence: CASSALVGITDTQYF. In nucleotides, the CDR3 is TGTGCCAGCAGCGCCCTAGTGGGGATAACAGATACGCAGTATTTT.

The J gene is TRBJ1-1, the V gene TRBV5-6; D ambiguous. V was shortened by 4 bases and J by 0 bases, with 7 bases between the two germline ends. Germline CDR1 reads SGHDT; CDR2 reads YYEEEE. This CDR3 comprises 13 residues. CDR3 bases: TGTGCCAGCAGCCCCGTCATGAACACTGAAGCTTTCTTT. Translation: CASSPVMNTEAFF.

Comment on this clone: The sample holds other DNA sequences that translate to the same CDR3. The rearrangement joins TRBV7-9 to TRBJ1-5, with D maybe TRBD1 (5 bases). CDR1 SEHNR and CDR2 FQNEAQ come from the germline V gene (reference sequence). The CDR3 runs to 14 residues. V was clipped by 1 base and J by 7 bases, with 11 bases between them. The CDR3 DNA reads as TGTGCCAGCAGCTTAGGAGGGGCACGGCAGCCCCAGCATTTT. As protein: CASSLGGARQPQHF. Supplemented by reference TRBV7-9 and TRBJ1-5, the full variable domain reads DTGVSQNPRHKITKRGQNVTFRCDPISEHNRLYWYRQTLGQGPEFLTYFQNEAQLEKSRLLSDRFSAERPKGSFSTLEIQRTEQGDSAMYLCASSLGGARQPQHFGDGTRLSIL.

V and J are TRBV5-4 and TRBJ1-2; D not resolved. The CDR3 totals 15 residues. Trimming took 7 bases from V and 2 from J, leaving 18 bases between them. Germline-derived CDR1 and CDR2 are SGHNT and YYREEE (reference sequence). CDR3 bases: TGTGCCAGCGCTCAACCGACGGGAGCCAACTATGGCTACACCTTC. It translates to CASAQPTGANYGYTF. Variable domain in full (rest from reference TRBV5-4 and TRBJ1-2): ETGVTQSPTHLIKTRGQQVTLRCSSQSGHNTVSWYQQALGQGPQFIFQYYREEENGRGNFPPRFSGLQFPNYSSELNVNALELDDSALYLCASAQPTGANYGYTFGSGTRLTVV.

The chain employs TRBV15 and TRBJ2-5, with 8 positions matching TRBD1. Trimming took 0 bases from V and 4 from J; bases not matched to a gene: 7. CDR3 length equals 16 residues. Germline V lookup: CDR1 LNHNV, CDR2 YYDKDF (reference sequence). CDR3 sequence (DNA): TGTGCCACCAGCAGAGAATCGGCAGGGGGCCGAGAGACCCAGTACTTC. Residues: CATSRESAGGRETQYF.

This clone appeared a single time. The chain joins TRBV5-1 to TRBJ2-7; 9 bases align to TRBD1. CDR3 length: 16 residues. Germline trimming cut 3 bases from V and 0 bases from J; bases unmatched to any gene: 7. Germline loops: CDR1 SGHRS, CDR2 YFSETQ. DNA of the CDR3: TGCGCCAGCAGCTGGGGACAGGGCCGTTACTCCTACGAGCAGTACTTC. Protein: CASSWGQGRYSYEQYF. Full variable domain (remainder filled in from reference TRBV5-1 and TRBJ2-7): KAGVTQTPRYLIKTRGQQVTLSCSPISGHRSVSWYQQTPGQGLQFLFEYFSETQRNKGNFPGRFSGRQFSNSRSEMNVSTLELGDSALYLCASSWGQGRYSYEQYFGPGTRLTVT.

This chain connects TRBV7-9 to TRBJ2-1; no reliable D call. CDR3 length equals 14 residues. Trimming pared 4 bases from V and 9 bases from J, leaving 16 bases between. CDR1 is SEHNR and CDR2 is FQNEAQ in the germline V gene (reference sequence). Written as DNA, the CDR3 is TGTGCCAGCAGCTCCTCCTTGGCAGAACTTGAGCAGTTCTTC. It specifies CASSSSLAELEQFF.

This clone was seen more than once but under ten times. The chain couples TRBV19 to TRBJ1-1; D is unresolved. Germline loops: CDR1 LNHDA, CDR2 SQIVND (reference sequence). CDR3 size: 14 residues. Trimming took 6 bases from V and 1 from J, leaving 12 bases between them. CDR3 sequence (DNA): TGTGCCAGTAGAGATGCCAGCCCGAACACTGAAGCTTTCTTT. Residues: CASRDASPNTEAFF. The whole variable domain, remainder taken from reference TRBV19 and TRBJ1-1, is DGGITQSPKYLFRKEGQNVTLSCEQNLNHDAMYWYRQDPGQGLRLIYYSQIVNDFQKGDIAEGYSVSREKKESFPLTVTSAQKNPTAFYLCASRDASPNTEAFFGQGTRLTVV.

CDR3 DNA: TGTGCCAGCAGCTTGGCCGGACTAATCCGTGGCGAGCAGTACTTC. It codes for CASSLAGLIRGEQYF. The chain joins TRBV5-6 to TRBJ2-7, with D possibly TRBD2 on 6 matching bases. The CDR3 spans 15 residues. Trimming removed 0 bases at V and 6 bases at J, with 16 bases between. Germline CDR1 reads SGHDT; CDR2 reads YYEEEE.

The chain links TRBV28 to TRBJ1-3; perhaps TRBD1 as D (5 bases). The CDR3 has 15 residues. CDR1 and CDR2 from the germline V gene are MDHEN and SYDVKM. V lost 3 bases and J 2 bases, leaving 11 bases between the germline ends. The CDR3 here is CASSLWGGAGNTIYF. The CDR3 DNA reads TGTGCCAGCAGTTTGTGGGGAGGGGCTGGAAACACCATATATTTT.

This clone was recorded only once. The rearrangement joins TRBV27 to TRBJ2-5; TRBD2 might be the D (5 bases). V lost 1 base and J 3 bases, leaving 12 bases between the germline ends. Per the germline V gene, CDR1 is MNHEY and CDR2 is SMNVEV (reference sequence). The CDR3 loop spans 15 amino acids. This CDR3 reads CASSLLGRTEETQYF. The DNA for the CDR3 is TGTGCCAGCAGTTTATTGGGTAGGACTGAAGAGACCCAGTACTTC.

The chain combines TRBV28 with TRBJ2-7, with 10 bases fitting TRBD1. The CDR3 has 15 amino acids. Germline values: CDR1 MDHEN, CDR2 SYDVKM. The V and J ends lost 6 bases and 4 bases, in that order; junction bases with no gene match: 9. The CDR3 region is CASSIDRDRGYEQYF. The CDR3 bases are TGTGCCAGCAGCATTGACCGGGACAGGGGTTACGAGCAGTACTTC.

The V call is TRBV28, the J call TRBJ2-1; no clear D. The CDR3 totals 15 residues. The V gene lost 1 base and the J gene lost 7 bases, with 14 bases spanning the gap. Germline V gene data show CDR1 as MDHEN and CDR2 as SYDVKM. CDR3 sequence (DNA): TGTGCCAGCAGTTTATCTCCCCTCGGCCCGAATGAGCAGTTCTTC. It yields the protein CASSLSPLGPNEQFF.

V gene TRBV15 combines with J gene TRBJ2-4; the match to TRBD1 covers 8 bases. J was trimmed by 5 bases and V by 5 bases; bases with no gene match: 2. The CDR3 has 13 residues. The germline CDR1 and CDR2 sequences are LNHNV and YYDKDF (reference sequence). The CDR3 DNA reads TGTGCCACCAGCGGGGGACAGGAAAACATTCAGTACTTC. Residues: CATSGGQENIQYF.